A single sample is the source of the 23 T cell receptor beta chains below, sequenced in a study of blood T cell repertoires in COVID-19 (TCRdb year 2020). Library creation used the immunoSEQ multiplex PCR assay. Imported from immuneACCESS, the table was reduced by TCRdb to in-frame sequences with V and J called. These copies leave out some clones; in studies compared against another copy, an unresolved V gene accounts for under half, and the cause of the remainder is not known. For this sample there are approximately 170,000 clones; more than 90% appear just once. The ten largest account for 15% to 20% of the sample. Sequenced sample: peripheral blood. The receptors shown here come from a man aged 55 to 70 with active or convalescent COVID-19.

This sequence joins TRBV7-6 and TRBJ2-2; 8 bases fit TRBD2. Germline V gene sequence: CDR1 SGHVS, CDR2 FNYEAQ. The V segment lost 4 bases and the J segment 7 bases; nucleotides outside the gene matches: 11. The CDR3 is 16 residues long. The CDR3: CASSWGLDSPNGELFF. The CDR3 bases are TGTGCCAGCAGCTGGGGACTAGACTCCCCAAACGGGGAGCTGTTTTTT. The complete variable domain, with remaining parts taken from reference TRBV7-6 and TRBJ2-2, reads GAGVSQSPRYKVTKRGQDVALRCDPISGHVSLYWYRQALGQGPEFLTYFNYEAQQDKSGLPNDRFSAERPEGSISTLTIQRTEQRDSAMYRCASSWGLDSPNGELFFGEGSRLTVL.

V is TRBV30 and J is TRBJ1-5, with 10 bases fitting TRBD1. Unmatched junction bases numbered 7, after V lost 2 bases and J lost 6 bases. The germline V gene has CDR1 GTSNPN and CDR2 SVGIG (reference sequence). The CDR3 is made up of 15 amino acids. CDR3 region: CAWSRGQGGVQPQHF. The DNA for the CDR3 is TGTGCCTGGAGTCGTGGACAGGGGGGAGTTCAGCCCCAGCATTTT.

The chain uses TRBV30 and TRBJ2-5; 8 bases are shared with TRBD1. Germline V lookup: CDR1 GTSNPN, CDR2 SVGIG (reference sequence). The CDR3 has 14 residues. J was trimmed by 4 bases and V by 1 base; bases with no gene match: 5. The CDR3 nucleotides are TGTGCCTGGAGTGAGTCAGGGGGCGGAGAGACCCAGTACTTC. It translates to CAWSESGGGETQYF.

The V call is TRBV3-1 (or the pseudogene TRBV3-2), the J call TRBJ1-4; 8 bases fit TRBD1. The ends lost 0 bases at V and 0 bases at J; junction bases unmatched: 9. In germline, CDR1 is LGHDT, CDR2 YNNKEL (reference sequence). This CDR3 has 19 amino acids. The CDR3 bases are TGTGCCAGCAGCCAAGATCCTCAGGGGGCGGATGCAACTAATGAAAAACTGTTTTTT. The encoded protein is CASSQDPQGADATNEKLFF.

The CDR3: CASSSPQGRGTGNGELFF. CDR3 coding DNA: TGCGCCAGCAGCTCACCCCAGGGAAGGGGGACCGGGAACGGGGAGCTGTTTTTT. The chain recombines TRBV5-1 with TRBJ2-2; maybe TRBD1 (6 bases). This CDR3 is 18 amino acids long. V was clipped by 3 bases and J by 7 bases, with 25 bases between them. The germline V gene encodes CDR1 SGHRS and CDR2 YFSETQ.

The chain has TRBV5-8 and TRBJ1-1; maybe TRBD1 (6 bases). The CDR3 contains 14 residues. The germline V gene has CDR1 SGHTS and CDR2 YDEGEE. V lost 1 base to trimming and J lost 9 bases, with 16 bases between them. CDR3 region: CASSLRGQTKKAFF. Written as DNA, the CDR3 is TGTGCCAGCAGCTTGAGAGGACAGACCAAAAAAGCTTTCTTT.

This clone was counted a few times. V usage is TRBV5-6 and J usage is TRBJ2-1; D is possibly TRBD2 (7 bases). The germline V and J ends were trimmed by 5 bases and 8 bases, with 20 bases remaining between them. Per germline, CDR1 SGHDT and CDR2 YYEEEE. The CDR3 totals 15 residues. This chain's CDR3 is CASSRRGRINDEQFF. CDR3 nucleotides: TGTGCCAGCAGTAGGCGGGGGCGAATAAACGATGAGCAGTTCTTC.

This chain connects TRBV6-1 to TRBJ1-2; unclear D gene. Per the germline V gene, CDR1 is MNHNS and CDR2 is SASEGT. The CDR3 is 16 residues long. V was trimmed by 2 bases and J by 4 bases, leaving 17 bases between them. CDR3 sequence: CASSEMIAILAYGYTF. For the CDR3, the DNA is TGTGCCAGCAGTGAAATGATAGCGATTTTAGCCTATGGCTACACCTTC.

The genes are TRBV7-2 and TRBJ1-5; D is undetermined. This CDR3 has 15 residues. V lost 1 base and J 7 bases, leaving 14 bases between the germline ends. CDR1 is SGHTA and CDR2 is FQGNSA in the germline V gene. The CDR3 DNA reads TGTGCCAGCAGCTTAGATATCCACCCCGCGCAGCCCCAGCATTTT. The encoded protein is CASSLDIHPAQPQHF.

The rearrangement joins TRBV6-5 to TRBJ2-1, with TRBD1 identical over 9 bases. This CDR3 is 15 amino acids long. V gave up 4 bases and J gave up 6 bases; unmatched junction bases: 7. Germline V gives CDR1 MNHEY, CDR2 SVGAGI. CDR3 coding DNA: TGTGCCAGCAGTTTCAGGACAGGGGTACTCAATGAGCAGTTCTTC. Translation: CASSFRTGVLNEQFF.

The rearrangement uses TRBV11-2 and TRBJ2-7, with 8 positions matching TRBD1. Germline V gives CDR1 SGHAT, CDR2 FQNNGV. The CDR3 contains 16 residues. The junction had 12 bases not matched to a gene; V was cut back by 6 bases and J by 2 bases. The CDR3: CASSLGWTGRTYEQYF. In DNA, the CDR3 is TGTGCCAGCAGTTTGGGGTGGACAGGGAGGACCTACGAGCAGTACTTC.

The genes are TRBV7-6 and TRBJ1-1, with 10 bases aligning to TRBD1. Per germline, CDR1 SGHVS and CDR2 FNYEAQ. The CDR3 is 16 residues long. V shed 6 bases and J 1 base; nucleotides not matched to a gene: 8. As DNA, the CDR3 is TGTGCCAGCAGTCCCGGACAGGGGGTGACGAACACTGAAGCTTTCTTT. Its translation is CASSPGQGVTNTEAFF.

This chain links TRBV19 with TRBJ1-2; 8 nucleotides match TRBD1. CDR3 size: 14 residues. Trimming at V came to 4 bases and at J to 5 bases, leaving 6 bases not matched to a gene. Germline V gene sequence: CDR1 LNHDA, CDR2 SQIVND (reference sequence). The CDR3 DNA follows: TGTGCCAGTAGTAGGTGGGACAGGATATATGGCTACACCTTC. Protein: CASSRWDRIYGYTF.

This sequence joins TRBV7-2 and TRBJ1-5; D is uncertain. Trimming left V 5 bases short and J 3 bases short, with 14 bases between. The CDR3 is 15 amino acids. Germline CDR1 is SGHTA and CDR2 is FQGNSA. This chain's CDR3 is CASSLRGGPNQPQHF. In nucleotides, the CDR3 is TGTGCCAGCAGCCTACGTGGAGGGCCCAATCAGCCCCAGCATTTT. Filled out from reference TRBV7-2 and TRBJ1-5, the complete variable domain reads GAGVSQSPSNKVTEKGKDVELRCDPISGHTALYWYRQSLGQGLEFLIYFQGNSAPDKSGLPSDRFSAERTGGSVSTLTIQRTQQEDSAVYLCASSLRGGPNQPQHFGDGTRLSIL.

With regard to this clone: The same CDR3 is also encoded by other DNA sequences in this sample. J is TRBJ1-1 and V is TRBV2, with D possibly matching TRBD1 (6 bases). CDR3 size: 13 residues. Trimming shortened V by 3 bases and J by 5 bases, and 10 bases separated the two germline ends. Germline CDR1 is SNHLY and CDR2 is FYNNEI. The CDR3 DNA is TGTGCCAGCAGTGACAGGGGTTTGACTGAAGCTTTCTTT. The encoded protein is CASSDRGLTEAFF. The whole variable domain, filled in from reference TRBV2 and TRBJ1-1, reads EPEVTQTPSHQVTQMGQEVILRCVPISNHLYFYWYRQILGQKVEFLVSFYNNEISEKSEIFDDQFSVERPDGSNFTLKIRSTKLEDSAMYFCASSDRGLTEAFFGQGTRLTVV.

The genes are TRBV4-1 and TRBJ2-1; 8 nucleotides align to TRBD1. Germline values: CDR1 MGHRA, CDR2 YSYEKL. Trimming removed 6 bases from V and 3 bases from J; junction bases left unmatched: 7. The CDR3 has 15 amino acids. The DNA for the CDR3 is TGCGCCAGCAGACCCGGGACAGGAGACTACAATGAGCAGTTCTTC. Translating it yields CASRPGTGDYNEQFF.

The chain combines TRBV7-8 with TRBJ2-7; D gene uncertain. The CDR3 runs 14 residues. V lost 5 bases, J lost 0 bases, and 11 bases lay in between. Germline CDR1 reads SGHVS; CDR2 reads FQNEAQ. In nucleotides, the CDR3 is TGTGCCAGCAGCCCGACATCGAGCTCCTACGAGCAGTACTTC. It specifies CASSPTSSSYEQYF. Using reference TRBV7-8 and TRBJ2-7 for the parts outside the CDR3, the full variable domain is GAGVSQSPRYKVAKRGQDVALRCDPISGHVSLFWYQQALGQGPEFLTYFQNEAQLDKSGLPSDRFFAERPEGSVSTLKIQRTQQEDSAVYLCASSPTSSSYEQYFGPGTRLTVT.

CDR3 protein: CASSLAASGRGGYEQYF. CDR3 nucleotide sequence: TGTGCCAGCAGCTTAGCCGCCAGTGGGCGGGGGGGCTACGAGCAGTACTTC. The J gene is TRBJ2-7, the V gene TRBV7-2, with 9 bases matching TRBD2. Germline V gene data show CDR1 as SGHTA and CDR2 as FQGNSA. Trimming took 0 bases from V and 3 from J; bases not matched to a gene: 9. The CDR3 spans 17 residues.

The rearrangement joins TRBV29-1 to TRBJ1-4; the D is unclear. Germline CDR1 reads SQVTM; CDR2 reads ANQGSEA. Trimming removed 2 bases at V and 4 bases at J, with 8 bases between. This CDR3 spans 13 amino acids. The CDR3 loop reads CSVELRSNEKLFF. The CDR3 DNA reads as TGCAGCGTTGAACTGAGGAGTAATGAAAAACTGTTTTTT.

The chain is built from TRBV5-6 and TRBJ2-7, with a possible D match to TRBD2 (5 bases). In germline, CDR1 is SGHDT, CDR2 YYEEEE. The length of the CDR3 is 14 residues. The V end lost 6 bases, the J end lost 6 bases, and 19 bases lay between the germline ends. This CDR3 is CASTSGASLAEQYF. The CDR3 region has the DNA TGTGCCAGCACCTCTGGTGCTAGCTTGGCCGAGCAGTACTTC.

The CDR3 spells CASSSTGHENTGELFF. DNA for the CDR3: TGTGCCAGCAGCTCGACGGGACACGAGAACACCGGGGAGCTGTTTTTT. This chain connects TRBV7-6 to TRBJ2-2, with a tentative D call TRBD1 (6 bases). Looked up from germline, CDR1 is SGHVS and CDR2 is FNYEAQ. Deletions cut 4 bases from V and 1 base from J, with 13 bases between. The length of the CDR3 is 16 residues.

The chain joins TRBV28 to TRBJ1-1; no clear D gene. Germline V gene data show CDR1 as MDHEN and CDR2 as SYDVKM. The CDR3 length is 13 residues. With 1 base removed from V and 3 bases from J, the gap between germline ends came to 6 bases. As DNA, the CDR3 is TGTGCCAGCAGTTTATATCTCGACACTGAAGCTTTCTTT. Translating it yields CASSLYLDTEAFF.

This clone was observed once. The rearrangement uses TRBV19 and TRBJ1-1; 8 nucleotides align to TRBD1. CDR3 length equals 16 residues. Germline V CDR1 and CDR2: LNHDA, SQIVND (reference sequence). V gave up 3 bases and J gave up 1 base; unmatched junction bases: 7. DNA for the CDR3: TGTGCCAGTAGTATCACCGGGACAGGTCCGAACACTGAAGCTTTCTTT. This gives the protein CASSITGTGPNTEAFF. The whole variable domain, filled in from reference TRBV19 and TRBJ1-1, reads DGGITQSPKYLFRKEGQNVTLSCEQNLNHDAMYWYRQDPGQGLRLIYYSQIVNDFQKGDIAEGYSVSREKKESFPLTVTSAQKNPTAFYLCASSITGTGPNTEAFFGQGTRLTVV.